This T cell receptor (beta chain) was captured in a study of graft-versus-host responses after intestinal transplantation. The CDR3 has 11 residues. The V end lost 6 bases, the J end lost 10 bases, and 10 bases lay between the germline ends. Germline CDR1 LGHNA, CDR2 YNFKEQ. Libraries were prepared by immunoSEQ multiplex PCR; TCRdb keeps only in-frame clonotypes and omits some of them. Found here are 78,000 or so clones, around nine tenths of them singletons; the top ten hold about 8%. About this clone: The antigen remains undetermined.

This clonotype was obtained from a human donor who was the organ donor for an intestinal transplant. The sequenced sample was unstimulated CD8+ T cells sorted from spleen or lymph node cells, obtained before transplant. The V call is TRBV4-2, the J call TRBJ2-1; D is unresolved. The CDR3 sequence: CASSSYTEQFF. Here the CDR3 DNA reads TGTGCCAGCAGTTCATACACGGAGCAGTTCTTC.